Each of the 24 T cell receptor beta chains below was sequenced from the same sample in a study of blood T cell repertoires in COVID-19. Clones were read by immunoSEQ multiplex PCR, and TCRdb kept only the in-frame ones, dropping some. The table has over 80,000 clones, 79% seen once. Specimen: peripheral blood. The receptors were gathered from a woman older than 75 with active or convalescent COVID-19.

The chain uses TRBV21-1 and TRBJ2-3; the D call of TRBD2 is as the table states it, not checked on the DNA. TRBV21-1 is given as a pseudogene. CDR3 size: 10 residues. The CDR3 loop reads CASPTDTQYF. The CDR3, as DNA: TGTGCCAGCCCTACAGATACGCAGTATTTT.

The chain recombines TRBV10-1 with TRBJ1-3; no clear D gene. CDR1 WNHNN and CDR2 SYGVQD come from the germline V gene (reference sequence). V lost 3 bases and J 0 bases, leaving 9 bases between the germline ends. This CDR3 comprises 15 residues. CDR3 coding DNA: TGCGCCAGCAGTGAAATGAGATGCTCTGGAAACACCATATATTTT. Encoded protein: CASSEMRCSGNTIYF.

CDR3 coding DNA: TGCGCCAGCAGCTCGACTAGCGGGAGGGCCAGTGAGCAGTTCTTC. Protein sequence: CASSSTSGRASEQFF. This chain joins TRBV5-1 and TRBJ2-1; 14 nucleotides agree with TRBD2. The junction had 5 bases not matched to a gene; V was cut back by 3 bases and J by 9 bases. Germline CDR1 and CDR2: SGHRS and YFSETQ. The CDR3 spans 15 residues.

V is TRBV19 and J is TRBJ1-4; unclear D gene. The CDR3 has 11 amino acids. V was clipped by 6 bases and J by 5 bases, with 4 bases between them. The germline V gene encodes CDR1 LNHDA and CDR2 SQIVND (reference sequence). The CDR3 coding sequence is TGTGCCAGTAGACAAAATGAAAAACTGTTTTTT. Its translation is CASRQNEKLFF.

This clone was detected once. The chain has TRBV24-1 and TRBJ2-3; weak D call: TRBD2 (6 bases). The CDR3 contains 16 residues. V was pared by 3 bases and J by 6 bases, with 18 bases between. Germline V gene sequence: CDR1 KGHDR, CDR2 SFDVKD. The CDR3 coding sequence is TGTGCCACCAGTGATACCGGGACGGGAGCAAGGGATACGCAGTATTTT. Protein: CATSDTGTGARDTQYF.

The chain employs TRBV6-5 and TRBJ1-2; TRBD1 aligns across 9 bases. Per germline, CDR1 MNHEY and CDR2 SVGAGI. The CDR3 runs to 15 residues. J was trimmed by 3 bases and V by 8 bases; bases with no gene match: 10. CDR3 sequence (DNA): TGTGCCAGCCGATCGGGACAGGGCCTCTACTATGGCTACACCTTC. Translating gives CASRSGQGLYYGYTF.

The CDR3 protein is CASSESTAIYEQYF. CDR3 nucleotide sequence: TGTGCCAGCTCGGAGTCCACGGCGATCTACGAGCAGTACTTC. The rearrangement joins TRBV7-2 to TRBJ2-7; no reliable D call. Trimming left V 8 bases short and J 3 bases short, with 17 bases between. The CDR3 has 14 residues. CDR1 is SGHTA, CDR2 FQGNSA, per germline. Full variable domain (outside the CDR3, taken from reference TRBV7-2 and TRBJ2-7): GAGVSQSPSNKVTEKGKDVELRCDPISGHTALYWYRQSLGQGLEFLIYFQGNSAPDKSGLPSDRFSAERTGGSVSTLTIQRTQQEDSAVYLCASSESTAIYEQYFGPGTRLTVT.

The chain uses TRBV6-2 or TRBV6-3 and TRBJ1-5; D is uncertain. This CDR3 is built from 13 residues. Germline V lookup: CDR1 MNHEY, CDR2 SVGEGT. V lost 4 bases to trimming and J lost 3 bases, with 7 bases between them. CDR3 loop: CASSWGDNQPQHF. The CDR3 DNA follows: TGTGCCAGCAGTTGGGGAGACAATCAGCCCCAGCATTTT.

The chain combines TRBV9 with TRBJ1-3; D uncertain. CDR1 is SGDLS and CDR2 is YYNGEE in the germline V gene. Deletions cut 0 bases from V and 5 bases from J, with 12 bases between. The CDR3 contains 15 residues. Written as DNA, the CDR3 is TGTGCCAGCAGCGTAGCAGGCAGCAGTCGAAACACCATATATTTT. This codes for CASSVAGSSRNTIYF.

The chain joins TRBV5-1 to TRBJ1-1; tentative D call: TRBD1 (5 bases). CDR3 length: 13 amino acids. V lost 3 bases and J 4 bases, leaving 10 bases between the germline ends. Germline V gives CDR1 SGHRS, CDR2 YFSETQ. The CDR3 DNA follows: TGCGCCAGCAGCTCGACGGGGGGCACTGAAGCTTTCTTT. Translation: CASSSTGGTEAFF.

As concerns this clone: The junction departs from germline at one end; a sequencing error may be responsible. This rearrangement joins TRBV2 to TRBJ2-7; a possible D gene is TRBD2 (6 bases). From germline, CDR1 is SNHLY and CDR2 FYNNEI. CDR3 length equals 10 residues. CDR3: CASTGESVNF. As DNA, the CDR3 is TGTGCCAGCACGGGGGAGAGCGTCAACTTC.

In this sample, this clone turned up a few times. The chain is built from TRBV11-1 and TRBJ2-7; 8 positions agree with TRBD1. This CDR3 is built from 15 residues. Trimming took 1 base from V and 5 from J; bases not matched to a gene: 7. The germline V gene has CDR1 SGHAT and CDR2 FQDESV (reference sequence). The DNA of the CDR3 is TGTGCCAGCAGCTTAGTGTGGACAGGGACCCACGAGCAGTACTTC. Its translation: CASSLVWTGTHEQYF.

In regard to this clone: This CDR3 is also generated by other DNA sequences in the sample. V and J are TRBV7-9 and TRBJ1-4; tentative D call: TRBD1 (5 bases). CDR1 is SEHNR, CDR2 FQNEAQ, per germline (reference sequence). The CDR3 contains 14 residues. Trimming removed 2 bases at V and 3 bases at J, with 7 bases between. The CDR3 spells CASSLKGANEKLFF. The CDR3 region has the DNA TGTGCCAGCAGCTTAAAAGGGGCTAATGAAAAACTGTTTTTT.

Points on this clone: Other DNA sequences of this sample code for an identical CDR3. V is TRBV11-2 and J is TRBJ2-1, with TRBD2 identical over 10 bases. The CDR3 is made up of 15 amino acids. V lost 2 bases to trimming and J lost 4 bases; unmatched junction nucleotides: 2. Germline V gene lookup returns CDR1 SGHAT and CDR2 FQNNGV. The chain's CDR3 is CASSLRTSGYNEQFF. The CDR3 region has the DNA TGTGCCAGCAGCTTACGGACTAGCGGATACAATGAGCAGTTCTTC.

The V gene is TRBV7-2, the J gene TRBJ1-5, with D hard to call. CDR1 is SGHTA and CDR2 is FQGNSA in the germline V gene. This CDR3 has 13 amino acids. V was pared by 1 base and J by 7 bases, with 8 bases between. CDR3 coding DNA: TGTGCCAGCAGCTTAGGGGGAGAGCAGCCCCAGCATTTT. Translating it yields CASSLGGEQPQHF.

This clone was seen once. CDR3 amino acids: CASGGGGLTYEQYF. In nucleotides, the CDR3 is TGTGCCAGCGGAGGAGGGGGCCTAACCTACGAGCAGTACTTC. V and J are TRBV2 and TRBJ2-7; D is possibly TRBD1 (7 bases). The germline CDR1 and CDR2 sequences are SNHLY and FYNNEI. The CDR3 contains 14 residues. V lost 8 bases and J lost 2, with 16 bases in between.

The CDR3 spells CAWSVGGIHTGELFF. CDR3 nucleotide sequence: TGTGCCTGGAGTGTTGGGGGGATACACACCGGGGAGCTGTTTTTT. The chain recombines TRBV30 with TRBJ2-2; D possibly corresponds to TRBD2 (6 bases). Germline CDR1 and CDR2: GTSNPN and SVGIG (reference sequence). The germline V and J ends were trimmed by 0 bases and 3 bases, with 11 bases remaining between them. The CDR3 has 15 amino acids.

CDR3 sequence (DNA): TGTGCCAGCAGCGGGACCGGGACTAGGGCGTCCGAGCAGTACTTC. This codes for CASSGTGTRASEQYF. The J gene is TRBJ2-7, the V gene TRBV9, with 8 bases fitting TRBD2. This CDR3 region has 15 residues. V lost 3 bases to trimming and J lost 6 bases; unmatched junction nucleotides: 11. Germline CDR1 is SGDLS and CDR2 is YYNGEE.

V gene TRBV2 combines with J gene TRBJ2-1, with D perhaps matching TRBD1 (7 bases). V lost 4 bases and J lost 7, with 17 bases in between. This CDR3 has 15 amino acids. CDR1 and CDR2 from the germline V gene are SNHLY and FYNNEI. DNA of the CDR3: TGTGCCAGCAGTGGATCAGGGGGGAGAACGAATGAGCAGTTCTTC. It codes for CASSGSGGRTNEQFF.

This chain joins TRBV6-5 and TRBJ2-4, with a weak D call TRBD2 (6 bases). V lost 0 bases, J lost 8 bases, and 11 bases lay in between. The CDR3 is 14 residues long. CDR1 is MNHEY, CDR2 SVGAGI, per germline. The chain's CDR3 is CASSYSRDFDIQYF. Here the CDR3 DNA reads TGTGCCAGCAGTTACTCGAGGGACTTCGACATTCAGTACTTC.

CDR3 coding DNA: TGTGCCAGCTCACCGAGGACTAACGGCAATGAGCAGTTCTTC. It translates to CASSPRTNGNEQFF. V gene TRBV18 combines with J gene TRBJ2-1; possibly TRBD2 for D (6 bases). The V gene lost 3 bases and the J gene lost 6 bases, with 12 bases spanning the gap. Germline lookup yields CDR1 KGHSH and CDR2 LQKENI. This CDR3 has 14 amino acids.

This clone appeared a single time. The chain links TRBV5-8 to TRBJ2-3; D might be TRBD2 (6 bases). Germline lookup yields CDR1 SGHTS and CDR2 YDEGEE. CDR3 length: 13 residues. V was cut by 10 bases and J by 2 bases, with 14 bases left in between. The CDR3 DNA reads TGTGCCCGAGCACGGAGGGACACAGATACGCAGTATTTT. This codes for CARARRDTDTQYF.

This clone was counted a few times. The rearrangement links TRBV5-1 to TRBJ2-7; 10 nucleotides align to TRBD1. This CDR3 region has 15 residues. With V trimmed by 5 bases and J by 0 bases, 5 bases remained unmatched. Germline V gene lookup returns CDR1 SGHRS and CDR2 YFSETQ. The CDR3 nucleotides read TGCGCCAGCAGTTCGGGACAGGGGTCCTCCTACGAGCAGTACTTC. It specifies CASSSGQGSSYEQYF.

This chain links TRBV25-1 with TRBJ1-1; TRBD1 matches at 9 bases. The CDR3 consists of 14 residues. Germline assignment: CDR1 MGHDK and CDR2 SYGVNS. V gave up 6 bases and J gave up 2 bases; unmatched junction bases: 4. CDR3 sequence: CASRKTGGNTEAFF. CDR3 DNA: TGTGCCAGCAGAAAGACAGGGGGTAACACTGAAGCTTTCTTT.